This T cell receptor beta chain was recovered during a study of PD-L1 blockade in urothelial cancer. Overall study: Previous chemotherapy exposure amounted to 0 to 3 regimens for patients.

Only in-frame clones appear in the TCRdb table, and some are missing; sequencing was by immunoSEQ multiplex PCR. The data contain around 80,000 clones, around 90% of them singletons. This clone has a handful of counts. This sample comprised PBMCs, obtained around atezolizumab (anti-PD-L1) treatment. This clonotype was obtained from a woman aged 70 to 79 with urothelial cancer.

The chain's CDR3 is CASSSIAGALTDTQYF. The CDR3 coding sequence is TGTGCCAGCAGCTCGATAGCGGGAGCTTTGACAGATACGCAGTATTTT. The chain couples TRBV7-2 to TRBJ2-3, with 9 bases fitting TRBD2. The V gene end was trimmed by 4 bases and the J gene end by 3 bases; junction bases not matched to a gene: 8. The CDR3 covers 16 residues. Germline CDR1 is SGHTA and CDR2 is FQGNSA. Full variable domain (remainder filled in from reference TRBV7-2 and TRBJ2-3): GAGVSQSPSNKVTEKGKDVELRCDPISGHTALYWYRQSLGQGLEFLIYFQGNSAPDKSGLPSDRFSAERTGGSVSTLTIQRTQQEDSAVYLCASSSIAGALTDTQYFGPGTRLTVL.